The subject of this entry is one TCR beta chain. The data were obtained in a study of blood T cell repertoires in COVID-19. Study summary: The United States, Italy and Spain provided the acute and convalescent COVID-19 samples. T cells, B-cell-depleted T cells, or PBMCs provided the cDNA or gDNA that served as material.

V was clipped by 6 bases and J by 6 bases; unmatched bases: 16. CDR3 length: 17 residues. The germline CDR1 and CDR2 sequences are MNHNY and SVGAGI (reference sequence). In the original processing: Estimates of nucleated cell counts were drawn from the amplification of reference gene primers. The table came from immunoSEQ multiplex PCR; TCRdb's copy has only in-frame clones and leaves some out. V and J calls plus clone size are reproduced from that table; the DNA served to infer D and trimming. The table has roughly 56,000 clones, approximately 83% seen once; the top ten hold approximately 15%. The material sequenced was peripheral blood. The chain links TRBV6-6 to TRBJ2-3; the match to TRBD2 covers 9 bases. The origin of this receptor is a human donor in a cohort sampled during active COVID-19. CDR3 in amino acids: CASSRLAARGVPDTQYF. CDR3 nucleotides: TGTGCCAGCAGCCGACTAGCGGCACGAGGAGTCCCTGATACGCAGTATTTT.